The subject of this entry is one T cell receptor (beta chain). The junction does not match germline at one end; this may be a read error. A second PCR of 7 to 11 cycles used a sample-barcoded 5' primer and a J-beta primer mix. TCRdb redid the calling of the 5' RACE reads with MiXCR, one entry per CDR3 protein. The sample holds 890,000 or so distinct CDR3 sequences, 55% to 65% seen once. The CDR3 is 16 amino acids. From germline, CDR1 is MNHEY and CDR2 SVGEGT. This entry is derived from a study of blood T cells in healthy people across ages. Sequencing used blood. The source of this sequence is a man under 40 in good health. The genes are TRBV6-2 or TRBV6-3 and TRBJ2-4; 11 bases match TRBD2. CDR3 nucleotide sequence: TGCGCCAGCAGTTACGGGACTAGCGGCCCCTGGAACATTCAGTACTTC. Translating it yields CASSYGTSGPWNIQYF.